Listed below are T cell receptor beta chains from one sample, sequenced in a study of T-cell memory formation after mild COVID-19. TCRdb independently ran MiXCR on the 5' RACE reads; one entry per CDR3 protein. The data hold approximately 190,000 distinct CDR3 sequences, with around 20% observed a single time. The specimen sequenced was PBMCs or a T cell subset sorted from them (not recorded which). Receptors originate from an adult woman who had mild COVID-19 (a few samples of this study predate the infection). Cell type and time point are not known. The CDR3 runs from the conserved cysteine through the conserved F or W. The D gene is left open where the match is weak. The listing skips clone size in some rows; elsewhere it reads once, few, many or a size class.

D gene,V gene,clone size,J gene,CDR3 protein,CDR3 DNA
TRBD1,TRBV2,few,TRBJ1-2,CASKADRVNGYTF,TGTGCCAGCAAAGCGGACAGGGTAAATGGCTACACCTTC
TRBD2,TRBV12-3/TRBV12-4,few,TRBJ2-5,CASSPSGTRGETQYF,TGTGCCAGCAGTCCCTCCGGGACTAGAGGAGAGACCCAGTACTTC
.,TRBV6-2/TRBV6-3,few,TRBJ2-3,CASSPSGTGPRTDTQYF,TGTGCCAGCAGTCCTAGCGGGACAGGACCTCGCACAGATACGCAGTATTTT
TRBD2,TRBV24-1,few,TRBJ2-1,CATSDQTIAGGGQFF,TGTGCCACCAGTGATCAAACGATAGCGGGAGGGGGGCAGTTCTTC
.,TRBV4-2,few,TRBJ1-4,CASSQAGTELNEKLFF,TGTGCCAGCAGTCAAGCCGGTACGGAGCTTAATGAAAAACTGTTTTTT
.,TRBV5-1,.,TRBJ1-4,CASRLVGGATNEKLFF,TGCGCCAGCAGGCTCGTAGGGGGAGCAACTAATGAAAAACTGTTTTTT
.,TRBV10-2,.,TRBJ2-2,CASATQYPGQRELFF,TGCGCCAGCGCGACCCAATACCCGGGACAAAGGGAGCTGTTTTTT
TRBD1,TRBV28,few,TRBJ1-1,CASSGGTALMNTEAFF,TGTGCCAGCAGTGGGGGGACAGCGCTAATGAACACTGAAGCTTTCTTT
.,TRBV6-5,few,TRBJ2-5,CASSYPGARGETQYF,TGTGCCAGCAGTTACCCAGGGGCGCGGGGGGAGACCCAGTACTTC
.,TRBV2,few,TRBJ1-2,CASSETTIYGYTF,TGTGCCAGCAGTGAGACTACAATCTATGGCTACACCTTC
.,TRBV20-1,few,TRBJ1-2,CSARPFLSAGWGDYGYTF,TGCAGTGCTAGACCATTTTTGTCGGCCGGGTGGGGGGACTATGGCTACACCTTC
TRBD1,TRBV29-1,few,TRBJ2-2,CSVKQPGQRTGELFF,TGCAGCGTTAAACAACCGGGACAGAGGACCGGGGAGCTGTTTTTT
.,TRBV28,few,TRBJ2-1,CASRGGGQTYNEQFF,TGTGCCAGCAGGGGGGGCGGACAGACGTACAATGAGCAGTTCTTC
TRBD1,TRBV2,.,TRBJ2-7,CASSTQGMDYEQYF,TGTGCCAGCAGTACACAGGGGATGGACTACGAGCAGTACTTC
TRBD1,TRBV5-8,.,TRBJ2-5,CASSAPGTGSTQKETQYF,TGTGCCAGCTCCGCCCCGGGGACAGGGTCCACCCAGAAGGAGACCCAGTACTTC
.,TRBV12-3/TRBV12-4,.,TRBJ1-3,CASSLSQVHLSGNTIYF,TGTGCCAGCAGTTTATCGCAGGTTCATCTGTCTGGAAACACCATATATTTT
.,TRBV5-4,.,TRBJ1-1,CASSFGGVVTEAFF,TGTGCCAGCAGCTTCGGGGGAGTGGTCACTGAAGCTTTCTTT
.,TRBV2,.,TRBJ1-6,CASSQGSSYNSPLHF,TGTGCCAGCAGCCAGGGTAGCTCCTATAATTCACCCCTCCACTTT
.,TRBV4-1,.,TRBJ1-2,CASSPSGGRQSAANYGYTF,TGCGCCAGCAGCCCGAGCGGAGGACGGCAGAGCGCCGCGAACTATGGCTACACCTTC
.,TRBV5-5,few,TRBJ1-1,CASSLPGSPREAFF,TGTGCCAGCAGCTTGCCCGGGAGCCCACGTGAAGCTTTCTTT
.,TRBV12-3/TRBV12-4,many,TRBJ2-5,CASSLGGKETQYF,TGTGCCAGCAGTTTAGGAGGGAAGGAGACCCAGTACTTC
TRBD1,TRBV7-8,few,TRBJ1-1,CASSPWEGTGVTEAFF,TGTGCCAGCAGCCCTTGGGAGGGGACAGGGGTCACTGAAGCTTTCTTT